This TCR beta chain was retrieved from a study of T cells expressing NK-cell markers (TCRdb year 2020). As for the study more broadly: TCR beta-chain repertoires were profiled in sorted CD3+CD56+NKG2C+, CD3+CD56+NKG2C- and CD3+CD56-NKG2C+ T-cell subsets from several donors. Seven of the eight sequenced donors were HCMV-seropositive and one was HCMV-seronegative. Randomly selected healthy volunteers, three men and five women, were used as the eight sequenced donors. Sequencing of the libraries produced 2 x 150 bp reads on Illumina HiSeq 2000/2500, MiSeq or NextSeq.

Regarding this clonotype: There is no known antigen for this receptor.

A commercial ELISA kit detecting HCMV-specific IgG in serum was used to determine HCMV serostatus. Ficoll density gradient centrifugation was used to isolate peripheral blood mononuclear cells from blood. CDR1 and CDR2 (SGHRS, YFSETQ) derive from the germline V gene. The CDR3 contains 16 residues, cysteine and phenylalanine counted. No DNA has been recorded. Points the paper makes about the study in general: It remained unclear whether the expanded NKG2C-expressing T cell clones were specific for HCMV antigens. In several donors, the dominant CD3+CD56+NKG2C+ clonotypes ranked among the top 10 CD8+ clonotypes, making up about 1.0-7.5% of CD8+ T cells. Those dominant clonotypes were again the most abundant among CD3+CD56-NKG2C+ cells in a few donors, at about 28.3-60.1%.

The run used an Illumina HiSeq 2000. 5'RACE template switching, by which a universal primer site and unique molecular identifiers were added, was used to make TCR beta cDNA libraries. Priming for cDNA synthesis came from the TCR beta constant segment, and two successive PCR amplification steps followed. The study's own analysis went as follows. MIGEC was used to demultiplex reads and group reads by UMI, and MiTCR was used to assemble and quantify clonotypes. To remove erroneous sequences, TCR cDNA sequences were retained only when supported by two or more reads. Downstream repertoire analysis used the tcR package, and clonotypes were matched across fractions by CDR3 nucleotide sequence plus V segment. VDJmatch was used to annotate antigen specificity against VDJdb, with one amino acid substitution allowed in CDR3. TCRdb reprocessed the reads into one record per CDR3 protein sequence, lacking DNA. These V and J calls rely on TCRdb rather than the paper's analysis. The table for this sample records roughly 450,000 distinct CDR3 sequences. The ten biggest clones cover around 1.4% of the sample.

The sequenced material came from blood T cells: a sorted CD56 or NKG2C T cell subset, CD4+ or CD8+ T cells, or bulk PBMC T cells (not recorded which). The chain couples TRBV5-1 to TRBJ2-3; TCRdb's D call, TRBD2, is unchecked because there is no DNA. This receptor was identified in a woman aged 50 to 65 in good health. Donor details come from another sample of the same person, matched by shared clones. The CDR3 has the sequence CASSLVGGSSTDTQYF.